The clone carrying this T cell receptor (beta chain) has more than one count but fewer than ten. The antigen is not known. The sample comes from a study of T cell repertoires in cytomegalovirus infection. Turning to the study itself: CMV infection and matching HLA type were both indicated by public TCR beta signatures.

Broader study findings: CMV-specific TCR beta clonotypes restricted by HLA-C dominated the ex vivo response. The cumulative frequency of public TCR beta families distinguished individuals who carried CMV together with the relevant HLA.

This CDR3 region has 15 residues. V shed 5 bases and J 3 bases; nucleotides not matched to a gene: 7. Germline V gene data show CDR1 as MNHEY and CDR2 as SMNVEV (reference sequence). TCRdb redid the calling of the reads with MiXCR, one entry per CDR3 protein. The table includes approximately 6,100 distinct CDR3 sequences, 50% to 55% detected once. Sequenced material: PBMCs, sequenced either directly or after in vitro stimulation (not recorded which). This sequence joins TRBV27 and TRBJ2-7; TRBD1 aligns across 10 bases. The sequence derives from a human donor in good health (CMV status not recorded). Some clones in this sample may be carry-over from other donors' samples. DNA for the CDR3: TGTGCCAGCAGTCTTTCGACAGGGGGCTTCTACGAGCAGTACTTC. It specifies CASSLSTGGFYEQYF.